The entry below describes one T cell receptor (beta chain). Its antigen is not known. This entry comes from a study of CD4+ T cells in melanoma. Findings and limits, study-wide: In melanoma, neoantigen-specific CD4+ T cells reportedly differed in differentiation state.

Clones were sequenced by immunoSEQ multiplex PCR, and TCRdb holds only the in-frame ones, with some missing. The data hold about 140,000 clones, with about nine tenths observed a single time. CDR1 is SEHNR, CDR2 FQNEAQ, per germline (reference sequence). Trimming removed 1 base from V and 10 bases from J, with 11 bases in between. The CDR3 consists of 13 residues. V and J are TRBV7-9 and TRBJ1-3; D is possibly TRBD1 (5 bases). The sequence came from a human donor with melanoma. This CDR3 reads CASSLEGALTIYF. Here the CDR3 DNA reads TGTGCCAGCAGCTTAGAAGGGGCGCTAACCATATATTTT.